This T cell receptor (beta chain) derives from a study of post-analysis software for immune sequencing data (dated by TCRdb to about 2015). Regarding the complete study: Disease courses on record covered relapsing-remitting, secondary progressive and progressive-relapsing multiple sclerosis, though some patients had no subtype annotation. A subset of samples was prepared in parallel using single-end sample barcoding, then pooled and co-amplified after Illumina adapter ligation. Patient repertoires were compared against some twelve previously published healthy control repertoires from donors aged roughly 6 to 28 years.

The CDR1 and CDR2 encoded by the germline V gene (reference sequence) are DFQATT and SNEGSKA. There are 13 amino acids in the CDR3, from cysteine to phenylalanine inclusive. The retained sequence is limited to the CDR3, 39 bases, with the frame set at the first base. In regard to this clonotype: No cognate antigen has been identified for it. An end of the junction differs from the germline gene, which may be a read error.

TCR beta repertoires were profiled from peripheral blood of over 10 young patients with multiple sclerosis to demonstrate the VDJtools post-analysis software. The patients with multiple sclerosis were children and adolescents between 6 and 15 years of age. Preparation of the library involved PCR. For sequencing, an Illumina HiSeq 2500 was employed. Unique molecular identifiers were incorporated into TCR beta cDNA libraries to reduce PCR and sequencing biases. Approximately 500,000 cDNA molecules were obtained per 1 to 10 million input T cells, so each molecule approximated one T cell. The patient libraries were prepared and sequenced using the same protocol as the earlier healthy control dataset. Samples belonging to the same batch were prepared together, multiplexed and sequenced on a shared HiSeq lane. Under the source paper's analysis protocol: MIGEC was used to process the raw barcoded reads, and molecular identifier groups with only a single read were discarded before consensus assembly and CDR3 extraction. Clonotype tables were post-analysed with VDJtools, normalizing diversity by down-sampling all datasets to the smallest sample size. To correct batch-related cross-sample contamination, repertoire overlap clustering matched CDR3 amino acid sequences but not nucleotide sequences. TCRdb itself trimmed the public reads at Q25 with fastp, ran MiXCR and retained productive beta chains. Each entry is one CDR3 protein sequence, shown with its most common DNA and genes. V and J calls and clone size were set by TCRdb, not the authors. This sample comprises roughly 540,000 distinct CDR3 sequences, less than 40% of them detected only once. The ten largest clones represent approximately 6% of the sample.

General study outcomes and caveats: Four to six TRBV segments, including TRBV5-6, TRBV5-1 and TRBV20-1, were significantly more frequent in patients than controls. The control group was slightly older than the multiple sclerosis patient group. Normalized Chao1 diversity was significantly lower in multiple sclerosis patients than controls, suggesting substantial peripheral T-cell clonal expansion. When samples were clustered directly using the F measure, samples prepared in the same batch co-clustered strongly, which prompted a batch-effect correction.

The V and J genes are TRBV20-1 and TRBJ1-5, with TRBD1 identical over 7 junction bases. The sequence derives from a girl younger than 18 with multiple sclerosis. Input material: blood. The nucleotides read TGCAGTGCTAGACAGGGGGTCAATCAGCTCCAGCATTTT. It codes for CSARQGVNQLQHF.